A single sample gave rise to the 14 T cell receptor beta chains below, sequenced in a study of shared clonotypes between healthy human individuals. Assay used: immunoSEQ multiplex PCR; TCRdb lists only in-frame clones, some missing. The sample has a few million clones; about 93% are singletons. Naivety among CD8 cells was defined by CD45RO negativity and positive CCR7 selection, thereby excluding terminally differentiated effector memory CD45RA+ cells. The sequencing sample was made of naive CD8+ T cells from PBMCs. The source is a man younger than 35 in good health. Some clones in this sample may be carry-over from other donors' samples.

The chain carries TRBV11-2 and TRBJ2-1, with a possible D match to TRBD1 (5 bases). Germline loops: CDR1 SGHAT, CDR2 FQNNGV. The CDR3 is 14 residues long. Trimming removed 1 base at V and 7 bases at J, with 11 bases between. CDR3 sequence reads: CASSLGGPGNEQFF. CDR3 coding DNA: TGTGCCAGCAGCTTAGGGGGCCCTGGGAATGAGCAGTTCTTC.

The J gene is TRBJ2-5, the V gene TRBV11-2, with D perhaps TRBD1 (7 bases). CDR1 SGHAT and CDR2 FQNNGV come from the germline V gene. The CDR3 runs to 15 residues. The V end was cut by 1 base, the J end by 9 bases, with 18 bases between. CDR3 loop: CASSLVFQGGRSQYF. The CDR3 DNA follows: TGTGCCAGCAGCTTAGTTTTCCAGGGGGGAAGGTCCCAGTACTTC.

V gene TRBV10-2 combines with J gene TRBJ2-6; 14 nucleotides align to TRBD2. Germline CDR1 and CDR2: WSHSY and SAAADI. V shed 6 bases and J 2 bases; nucleotides not matched to a gene: 3. There are 17 residues in the CDR3. The CDR3 nucleotides read TGCGCCAGCAGAGGACTAGCGGGAGGCCCTGGGGCCAACGTCCTGACTTTC. It specifies CASRGLAGGPGANVLTF.

The chain has TRBV2 and TRBJ1-2, with a possible D match to TRBD1 (5 bases). The CDR3 extends over 15 amino acids. The germline V gene has CDR1 SNHLY and CDR2 FYNNEI. The V and J ends lost 5 bases and 4 bases respectively, with 17 bases between them. CDR3 sequence reads: CASSPISKTVYGYTF. CDR3 DNA sequence: TGTGCCAGCAGTCCTATCTCTAAGACAGTCTATGGCTACACCTTC.

V gene TRBV7-8 combines with J gene TRBJ1-4; the match to TRBD1 covers 9 bases. The CDR3 contains 14 residues. Looked up from germline, CDR1 is SGHVS and CDR2 is FQNEAQ. V lost 3 bases, J lost 8 bases, and 4 bases stayed unmatched. CDR3 residues: CASSLPGTGEKLFF. The CDR3 region has the DNA TGTGCCAGCAGCTTGCCAGGGACAGGGGAAAAACTGTTTTTT.

The rearrangement joins TRBV25-1 to TRBJ2-7; perhaps TRBD2 as D (6 bases). This CDR3 region has 14 residues. The V end was cut by 1 base, the J end by 6 bases, with 13 bases between. CDR1 is MGHDK and CDR2 is SYGVNS in the germline V gene. CDR3 protein: CASSESATGGEQYF. CDR3 in DNA: TGTGCCAGCAGTGAATCGGCTACCGGGGGCGAGCAGTACTTC.

The V call is TRBV30, the J call TRBJ2-7, with TRBD2 matching over 12 bases. The length of the CDR3 is 15 residues. CDR1 GTSNPN and CDR2 SVGIG come from the germline V gene (reference sequence). The V and J ends lost 5 bases and 2 bases, in that order; junction bases with no gene match: 7. The CDR3 region has the DNA TGTGCCTGGGGAATGGGACTAGCGGGCGCCTACGAGCAGTACTTC. Residues: CAWGMGLAGAYEQYF.

The rearrangement joins TRBV10-3 to TRBJ2-1, with D perhaps matching TRBD2 (5 bases). Between the trimmed V and J ends, which lost 4 bases and 3 bases, there was a span of 16 bases. Germline-derived CDR1 and CDR2 are ENHRY and SYGVKD. CDR3 size: 16 residues. CDR3 region: CAISALLELNYNEQFF. The CDR3 region has the DNA TGTGCCATCAGTGCGTTACTAGAACTGAACTACAATGAGCAGTTCTTC.

Only a few counts were recorded for this clone. The chain links TRBV28 to TRBJ2-2; tentatively, D is TRBD1 or TRBD2 (5 bases each). The CDR3 covers 15 residues. V was shortened by 6 bases and J by 3 bases, with 14 bases between the two germline ends. CDR1 MDHEN and CDR2 SYDVKM come from the germline V gene. This CDR3 is CASRAGTVDTGELFF. The CDR3 DNA sequence: TGTGCCAGCAGGGCCGGGACGGTGGACACCGGGGAGCTGTTTTTT.

J is TRBJ2-3 and V is TRBV7-9; no clear D. The CDR3 has 15 residues. The germline V gene encodes CDR1 SEHNR and CDR2 FQNEAQ (reference sequence). The V end was cut by 5 bases, the J end by 6 bases, with 18 bases between. The CDR3 is CASSPRWQEWDTQYF. The CDR3 DNA reads TGTGCCAGCAGCCCCCGGTGGCAGGAGTGGGATACGCAGTATTTT.

This chain joins TRBV28 and TRBJ1-1; 7 bases map to TRBD1. Losses at the gene ends were 7 bases for V and 12 bases for J; bases not matched to a gene: 11. The CDR3 has 12 residues. The germline V gene encodes CDR1 MDHEN and CDR2 SYDVKM. CDR3 protein: CASIARQGLSFF. The CDR3 coding sequence is TGTGCCAGCATCGCGCGACAGGGTTTGTCTTTCTTT.

The chain combines TRBV7-9 with TRBJ2-1; the D call may be TRBD1 or TRBD2 (6 bases each). The length of the CDR3 is 19 residues. Germline V gene data show CDR1 as SEHNR and CDR2 as FQNEAQ (reference sequence). V lost 0 bases and J 8 bases, leaving 26 bases between the germline ends. This CDR3 is CASSLADPGGGIRGDEQFF. The CDR3 nucleotides read TGTGCCAGCAGCTTAGCGGATCCCGGGGGCGGGATTCGGGGCGATGAGCAGTTCTTC.

The rearrangement joins TRBV7-6 to TRBJ2-2; 16 nucleotides match TRBD2. The CDR3 runs to 18 residues. J lost 5 bases, V lost 5 bases, and 8 bases had no gene match. Germline V gives CDR1 SGHVS, CDR2 FNYEAQ. CDR3 DNA sequence: TGTGCCAGCAGCCACGCCGGGACTAGCGGGAGGGGGACCGGGGAGCTGTTTTTT. Translated: CASSHAGTSGRGTGELFF.

This chain links TRBV4-3 with TRBJ2-7; tentatively, D is TRBD1 (6 bases). This CDR3 spans 16 amino acids. Germline V gene data show CDR1 as LGHNA and CDR2 as YSLEER. The germline V and J ends were trimmed by 2 bases and 4 bases, with 18 bases remaining between them. The CDR3 region is CASSQTQGSLYYEQYF. DNA of the CDR3: TGCGCCAGCAGCCAAACACAGGGAAGTCTATATTACGAGCAGTACTTC.